The TCR beta chain described here comes from a study of T cells in Graves' hyperthyroidism and ophthalmopathy. Across the whole study: Peripheral blood specimens were obtained at initial diagnosis, prior to any treatment.

Amplification yielded TCR beta CDR3 regions, with RNA transcripts as the source. HTBI primers were the set used in a first-round RT-PCR of the TCR CDR3. TCRdb reanalysed the multiplex PCR reads using MiXCR and keeps one entry per CDR3 protein. The repertoire holds 45,000 to 75,000 distinct CDR3 sequences, 49% seen once, with 9.5% to 15% in the top ten. This clonotype was counted many times. Sequencing was performed on blood. The clonotype originates from a woman in her 30s with Graves' ophthalmopathy.

CDR3 sequence: CASSETGAGYGYTF. As DNA, the CDR3 is TGTGCCAGCAGTGAAACCGGGGCTGGCTATGGCTACACCTTC. The chain carries TRBV6-1 and TRBJ1-2; tentatively, D is TRBD1 (5 bases). The CDR3 is 14 residues long. The germline V gene has CDR1 MNHNS and CDR2 SASEGT. V was cut by 2 bases and J by 4 bases, with 11 bases left in between.